These T cell receptor beta chains were read from a single sample in a study of blood T cells in healthy people across ages. TCRdb used MiXCR to reprocess the 5' RACE reads, holding one entry per CDR3 protein. Among around 2 million distinct CDR3 sequences listed, 30% to 40% were seen once. Sequencing was performed on blood. The source is a human donor in good health. Each CDR3 is given with its conserved first and last residue. D genes are given only for firm matches. Where a row states a size, it is once, few, many or the class of an expanded clone; other rows omit it.

CDR3: CASSPGVQSFHSQETQYF; DNA: TGCGCCAGCAGCCCAGGGGTTCAATCTTTCCATTCACAAGAGACCCAGTACTTC; size: .; D: .; V: TRBV4-1; J: TRBJ2-5
CDR3: CASSLEHTYEQYF; DNA: TGTGCCAGCAGTTTAGAACACACTTACGAGCAGTACTTC; size: .; D: .; V: TRBV7-9; J: TRBJ2-7
CDR3: CASTKGLVTGELFF; DNA: TGTGCCAGCACCAAGGGGCTTGTCACCGGGGAGCTGTTTTTT; size: .; D: .; V: TRBV9; J: TRBJ2-2
CDR3: CATSRDSARGYGYTF; DNA: TGTGCCACCAGCAGAGATTCCGCCCGGGGCTATGGCTACACCTTC; size: .; D: .; V: TRBV15; J: TRBJ1-2
CDR3: CASTKEGVYGYTF; DNA: TGTGCCAGCACCAAAGAGGGAGTCTATGGCTACACCTTC; size: few; D: .; V: TRBV6-1; J: TRBJ1-2
CDR3: CSADIYNEQFF; DNA: TGCAGCGCTGACATCTACAATGAGCAGTTCTTC; size: .; D: .; V: TRBV29-1; J: TRBJ2-1
CDR3: CASSPTLNREHNEQFF; DNA: TGTGCCAGCAGTCCTACACTCAACCGGGAACATAATGAGCAGTTCTTC; size: .; D: .; V: TRBV4-2; J: TRBJ2-1
CDR3: CASRAAERGYGYTF; DNA: TGTGCCAGCCGAGCTGCGGAGAGGGGCTATGGCTACACCTTC; size: .; D: .; V: TRBV28; J: TRBJ1-2
CDR3: CASSEWTLGQYF; DNA: TGTGCCAGCAGTGAATGGACTCTAGGGCAGTACTTC; size: few; D: .; V: TRBV12-3/TRBV12-4; J: TRBJ2-4
CDR3: CASSLLSSRTDTQYF; DNA: TGTGCCAGCAGTTTACTCTCGTCCCGCACAGATACGCAGTATTTT; size: .; D: .; V: TRBV12-3/TRBV12-4; J: TRBJ2-3
CDR3: CSARWREETQYF; DNA: TGCAGTGCTAGGTGGAGGGAAGAGACCCAGTACTTC; size: few; D: .; V: TRBV20-1; J: TRBJ2-5
CDR3: CASSQFRGGASYNEQFF; DNA: TGCGCCAGCAGCCAATTTCGCGGGGGGGCCTCCTACAATGAGCAGTTCTTC; size: .; D: TRBD2; V: TRBV4-3; J: TRBJ2-1
CDR3: CASTRRGIYEQYF; DNA: TGTGCCAGCACCAGGAGGGGCATCTACGAGCAGTACTTC; size: .; D: .; V: TRBV7-8; J: TRBJ2-7
CDR3: CATSRAYSGVETQYF; DNA: TGTGCCACCAGCAGAGCCTATAGCGGGGTGGAGACCCAGTACTTC; size: .; D: TRBD2; V: TRBV15; J: TRBJ2-5
CDR3: CSVDGTGSGGYTF; DNA: TGCAGCGTTGATGGCACGGGGTCGGGAGGCTACACCTTC; size: .; D: .; V: TRBV29-1; J: TRBJ1-2
CDR3: CASSLPTVIYEQYF; DNA: TGTGCCAGCAGTTTACCCACAGTTATCTACGAGCAGTACTTC; size: few; D: .; V: TRBV28; J: TRBJ2-7
CDR3: CATSDPGQGDSYEQYF; DNA: TGTGCCACCAGTGATCCCGGACAGGGGGACTCCTACGAGCAGTACTTC; size: .; D: TRBD1; V: TRBV24-1; J: TRBJ2-7
CDR3: CASSLGGTKNHEQYF; DNA: TGCGCCAGCAGCTTGGGCGGGACAAAGAACCACGAGCAGTACTTC; size: once; D: .; V: TRBV5-1; J: TRBJ2-7
CDR3: CAITSGGTEAFF; DNA: TGTGCCATCACCTCGGGGGGGACTGAAGCTTTCTTT; size: .; D: .; V: TRBV10-3; J: TRBJ1-1
CDR3: CASSRVLTDTQYF; DNA: TGTGCCAGCAGCCGGGTCCTCACAGATACGCAGTATTTT; size: .; D: .; V: TRBV6-6; J: TRBJ2-3
CDR3: CATSDFSPEGQGAPSRDTQYF; DNA: TGTGCCACCAGTGATTTCTCACCCGAGGGACAGGGGGCGCCCAGCAGGGATACGCAGTATTTT; size: .; D: TRBD1; V: TRBV24-1; J: TRBJ2-3
CDR3: CASSHRVTQANYGYTF; DNA: TGTGCCAGCAGTCACAGGGTAACTCAAGCTAACTATGGCTACACCTTC; size: .; D: .; V: TRBV6-6; J: TRBJ1-2
CDR3: CSVEGGSSGGLVGEQYF; DNA: TGCAGCGTTGAAGGGGGATCTAGCGGGGGCTTAGTCGGCGAGCAGTACTTC; size: many; D: TRBD2; V: TRBV29-1; J: TRBJ2-7
CDR3: CASSLASEFNEQFF; DNA: TGCGCCAGCAGCTTGGCCTCGGAGTTCAATGAGCAGTTCTTC; size: few; D: .; V: TRBV5-1; J: TRBJ2-1
CDR3: CASTMYQSSYNEQFF; DNA: TGTGCCAGCACCATGTACCAATCCAGCTACAATGAGCAGTTCTTC; size: few; D: .; V: TRBV7-2; J: TRBJ2-1
CDR3: CASSEGGDGYEQYF; DNA: TGTGCCAGCAGTGAAGGAGGGGATGGCTACGAGCAGTACTTC; size: .; D: .; V: TRBV6-2/TRBV6-3; J: TRBJ2-7
CDR3: CASSEGGRGTDTQYF; DNA: TGTGCCAGCAGTGAAGGGGGGCGAGGCACAGATACGCAGTATTTT; size: .; D: .; V: TRBV6-4; J: TRBJ2-3
CDR3: CASSLGTVVYGYTF; DNA: TGTGCCAGCAGCTTGGGGACGGTAGTCTATGGCTACACCTTC; size: once; D: .; V: TRBV7-9; J: TRBJ1-2
CDR3: CASSPQETALDYEQYF; DNA: TGTGCCAGCAGCCCACAAGAAACCGCGCTAGATTACGAGCAGTACTTC; size: .; D: .; V: TRBV11-2; J: TRBJ2-7
CDR3: CASFSGVVSDEQYF; DNA: TGTGCCTCTTTTAGCGGGGTCGTCTCCGACGAGCAGTACTTC; size: .; D: TRBD2; V: TRBV10-3; J: TRBJ2-7
CDR3: CASSLMWGVGANVLTF; DNA: TGTGCCAGCAGCTTAATGTGGGGGGTGGGGGCCAACGTCCTGACTTTC; size: few; D: .; V: TRBV7-2; J: TRBJ2-6
CDR3: CASTFRPNSPLHF; DNA: TGTGCCAGCACTTTTCGGCCTAATTCACCCCTCCACTTT; size: .; D: .; V: TRBV12-3/TRBV12-4; J: TRBJ1-6
CDR3: CASSATGDREKLFF; DNA: TGTGCCAGCAGCGCTACAGGGGATCGTGAAAAACTGTTTTTT; size: once; D: TRBD1; V: TRBV9; J: TRBJ1-4
CDR3: CAGSQRRSSGNTIYF; DNA: TGTGCCGGCAGCCAAAGGCGGTCTAGCGGAAACACCATATATTTT; size: .; D: .; V: TRBV14; J: TRBJ1-3
CDR3: CASRQGLIRTEAFF; DNA: TGTGCCAGCAGACAGGGTTTGATCCGGACTGAAGCTTTCTTT; size: .; D: .; V: TRBV6-2/TRBV6-3; J: TRBJ1-1
CDR3: CASSFGGQNQPQHF; DNA: TGTGCCAGCAGCTTCGGGGGCCAAAATCAGCCCCAGCATTTT; size: few; D: .; V: TRBV5-5; J: TRBJ1-5
CDR3: CAISESRDSYNEQFF; DNA: TGTGCCATCAGTGAGAGCAGGGATTCCTACAATGAGCAGTTCTTC; size: few; D: .; V: TRBV10-3; J: TRBJ2-1
CDR3: CSVRGKITDTQYF; DNA: TGCAGCGTTAGGGGCAAAATCACAGATACGCAGTATTTT; size: few; D: .; V: TRBV29-1; J: TRBJ2-3
CDR3: CASGGLAGGNEQFF; DNA: TGCGCCAGCGGGGGACTAGCGGGGGGTAATGAGCAGTTCTTC; size: few; D: TRBD2; V: TRBV5-1; J: TRBJ2-1
CDR3: CASSEGFQGRTPLHF; DNA: TGTGCCAGCAGTGAAGGGTTCCAGGGGCGGACACCCCTCCACTTT; size: few; D: .; V: TRBV2; J: TRBJ1-6
CDR3: CASSQGAISPLHF; DNA: TGCGCCAGCAGCCAGGGGGCGATTTCACCCCTCCACTTT; size: .; D: .; V: TRBV4-3; J: TRBJ1-6
CDR3: CASSAGLAGLQETQYF; DNA: TGTGCCAGCAGCGCCGGACTAGCGGGGCTACAAGAGACCCAGTACTTC; size: few; D: TRBD2; V: TRBV7-2; J: TRBJ2-5
CDR3: CASSYSRTSGGYTF; DNA: TGTGCCAGCAGTTACTCGAGGACATCGGGCGGCTACACCTTC; size: few; D: .; V: TRBV6-6; J: TRBJ1-2
CDR3: CATSVPDNYGYTF; DNA: TGTGCCACCAGTGTGCCGGATAACTATGGCTACACCTTC; size: few; D: .; V: TRBV24-1; J: TRBJ1-2
CDR3: CATSEPGLVRQFF; DNA: TGTGCCACCAGTGAACCGGGACTAGTAAGGCAGTTCTTC; size: few; D: TRBD2; V: TRBV24-1; J: TRBJ2-1
CDR3: CASSQVSGDNEQFF; DNA: TGCGCCAGCAGCCAAGTATCAGGGGACAATGAGCAGTTCTTC; size: many; D: .; V: TRBV4-3; J: TRBJ2-1
CDR3: CASRILGNYGYTF; DNA: TGTGCCAGCAGAATTCTAGGGAACTATGGCTACACCTTC; size: .; D: .; V: TRBV2; J: TRBJ1-2
CDR3: CASSPGIYEQYF; DNA: TGTGCCAGCAGTCCAGGAATCTACGAGCAGTACTTC; size: many; D: .; V: TRBV12-3/TRBV12-4; J: TRBJ2-7
CDR3: CATVETDTQYF; DNA: TGTGCCACCGTGGAGACAGATACGCAGTATTTT; size: .; D: .; V: TRBV15; J: TRBJ2-3
CDR3: CASSVVSDRGEQYF; DNA: TGTGCCAGCAGCGTAGTGTCCGACCGCGGGGAGCAGTACTTC; size: .; D: .; V: TRBV9; J: TRBJ2-5
CDR3: CACSRAGGYQETQYF; DNA: TGTGCCTGCAGTCGAGCGGGGGGGTACCAAGAGACCCAGTACTTC; size: .; D: TRBD2; V: TRBV7-2; J: TRBJ2-5
CDR3: CATKTGTGGEKLFF; DNA: TGTGCCACCAAGACCGGGACAGGCGGCGAAAAACTGTTTTTT; size: few; D: TRBD1; V: TRBV12-3/TRBV12-4; J: TRBJ1-4
CDR3: CASSSFQSEGTLSGANVLTF; DNA: TGTGCCAGCAGCTCTTTCCAGTCCGAGGGTACCCTCTCTGGGGCCAACGTCCTGACTTTC; size: .; D: .; V: TRBV6-1; J: TRBJ2-6
CDR3: CASSYPPPGRETYEQYF; DNA: TGTGCCAGCAGTTACCCTCCTCCGGGACGGGAGACCTACGAGCAGTACTTC; size: few; D: .; V: TRBV6-5; J: TRBJ2-7
CDR3: CVSSSRDTLRYEQYF; DNA: TGTGTCAGCAGCTCCCGGGACACCCTTCGGTACGAGCAGTACTTC; size: .; D: .; V: TRBV7-2; J: TRBJ2-7
CDR3: CASSYSGDGPYGYTF; DNA: TGTGCCAGCAGTTACTCAGGGGACGGTCCCTATGGCTACACCTTC; size: .; D: .; V: TRBV6-6; J: TRBJ1-2
CDR3: CASGLPQAGDGQFF; DNA: TGTGCTAGTGGTTTGCCTCAGGCCGGGGATGGGCAGTTCTTC; size: few; D: .; V: TRBV12-5; J: TRBJ2-1
CDR3: CAINGRGPDSPLHF; DNA: TGTGCCATCAATGGCAGGGGGCCGGATTCACCCCTCCACTTT; size: .; D: TRBD1; V: TRBV10-3; J: TRBJ1-6
CDR3: CASSYQPTRGASEQYF; DNA: TGTGCCAGCAGCTACCAGCCGACCAGGGGGGCGAGCGAGCAGTACTTC; size: few; D: .; V: TRBV7-2; J: TRBJ2-7